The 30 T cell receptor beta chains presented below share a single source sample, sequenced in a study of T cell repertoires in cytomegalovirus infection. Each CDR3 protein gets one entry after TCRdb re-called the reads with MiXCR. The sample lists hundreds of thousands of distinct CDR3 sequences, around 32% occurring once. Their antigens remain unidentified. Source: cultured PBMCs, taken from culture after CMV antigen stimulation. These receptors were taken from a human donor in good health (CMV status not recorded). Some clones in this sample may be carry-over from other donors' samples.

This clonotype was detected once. The CDR3 loop is CSASRIGMQETQYF. The CDR3 DNA reads as TGCAGTGCTAGTAGGATCGGGATGCAAGAGACCCAGTACTTC. The chain has TRBV20-1 and TRBJ2-5, with D possibly being TRBD2 (5 bases). Germline CDR1 is DFQATT and CDR2 is SNEGSKA (reference sequence). V shed 3 bases and J shed 2 bases, with 13 bases lying between them. CDR3 length: 14 amino acids.

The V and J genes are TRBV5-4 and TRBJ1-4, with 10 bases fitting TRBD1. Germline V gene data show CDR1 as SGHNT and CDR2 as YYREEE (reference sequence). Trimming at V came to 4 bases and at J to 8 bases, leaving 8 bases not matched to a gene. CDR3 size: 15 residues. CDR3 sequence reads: CASSGTGTGDEKLFF. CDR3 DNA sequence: TGTGCCAGCAGCGGAACCGGGACAGGGGACGAAAAACTGTTTTTT.

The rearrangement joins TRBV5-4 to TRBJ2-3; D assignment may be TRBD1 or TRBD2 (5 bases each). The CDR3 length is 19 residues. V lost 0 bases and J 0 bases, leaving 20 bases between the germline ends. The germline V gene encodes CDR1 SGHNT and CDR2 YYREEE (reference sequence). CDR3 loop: CASSLEGTAIFSSTDTQYF. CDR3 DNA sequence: TGTGCCAGCAGCTTGGAGGGGACGGCAATCTTCTCTAGCACAGATACGCAGTATTTT. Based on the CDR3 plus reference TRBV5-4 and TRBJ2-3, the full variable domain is ETGVTQSPTHLIKTRGQQVTLRCSSQSGHNTVSWYQQALGQGPQFIFQYYREEENGRGNFPPRFSGLQFPNYSSELNVNALELDDSALYLCASSLEGTAIFSSTDTQYFGPGTRLTVL.

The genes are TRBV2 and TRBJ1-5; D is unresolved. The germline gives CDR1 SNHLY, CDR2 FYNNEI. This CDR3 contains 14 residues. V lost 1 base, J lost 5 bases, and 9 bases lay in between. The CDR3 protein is CASSEVNPDQPQHF. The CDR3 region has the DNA TGTGCCAGCAGTGAAGTTAATCCCGATCAGCCCCAGCATTTT.

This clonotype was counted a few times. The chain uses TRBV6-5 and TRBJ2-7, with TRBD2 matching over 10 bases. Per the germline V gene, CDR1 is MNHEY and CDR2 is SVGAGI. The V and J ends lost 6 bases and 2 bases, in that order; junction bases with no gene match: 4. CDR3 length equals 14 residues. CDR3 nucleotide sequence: TGTGCCAGCAGGGAACTAGCGGGAACCTACGAGCAGTACTTC. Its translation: CASRELAGTYEQYF.

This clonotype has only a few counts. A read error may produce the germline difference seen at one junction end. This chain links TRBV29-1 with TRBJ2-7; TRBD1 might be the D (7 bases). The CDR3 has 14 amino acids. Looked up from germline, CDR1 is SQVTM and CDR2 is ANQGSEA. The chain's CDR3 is CSAGGDSSSYERYF. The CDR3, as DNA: TGCAGCGCCGGCGGGGACAGCTCCTCCTACGAGCGGTACTTC.

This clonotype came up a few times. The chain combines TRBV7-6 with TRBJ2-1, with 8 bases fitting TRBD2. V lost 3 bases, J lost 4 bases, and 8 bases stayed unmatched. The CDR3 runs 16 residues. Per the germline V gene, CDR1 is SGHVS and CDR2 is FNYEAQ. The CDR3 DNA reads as TGTGCCAGCAGCTTCGGGGGGGGGACTAAGTACAATGAGCAGTTCTTC. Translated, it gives CASSFGGGTKYNEQFF.

This CDR3 reads CASKGLVQETQYF. CDR3 coding DNA: TGCGCCAGCAAAGGGTTGGTCCAAGAGACCCAGTACTTC. This rearrangement joins TRBV5-1 to TRBJ2-5, with D uncertain. This CDR3 comprises 13 residues. Germline V lookup: CDR1 SGHRS, CDR2 YFSETQ. The germline V and J ends were trimmed by 6 bases and 1 base, with 10 bases remaining between them.

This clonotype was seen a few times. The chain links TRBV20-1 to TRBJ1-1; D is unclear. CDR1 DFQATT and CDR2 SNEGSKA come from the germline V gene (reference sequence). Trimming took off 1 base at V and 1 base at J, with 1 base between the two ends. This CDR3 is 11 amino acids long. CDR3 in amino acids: CSARANTEAFF. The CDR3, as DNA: TGCAGTGCTAGAGCGAACACTGAAGCTTTCTTT.

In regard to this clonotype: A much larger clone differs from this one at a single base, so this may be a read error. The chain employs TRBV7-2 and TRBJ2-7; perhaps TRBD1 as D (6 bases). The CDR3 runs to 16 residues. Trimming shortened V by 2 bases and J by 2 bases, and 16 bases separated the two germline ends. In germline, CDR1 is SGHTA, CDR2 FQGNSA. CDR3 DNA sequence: TGTGCCAGCAGCTTAAATACTGTGGGGGCAGCCTACGAGCAGTACTTC. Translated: CASSLNTVGAAYEQYF.

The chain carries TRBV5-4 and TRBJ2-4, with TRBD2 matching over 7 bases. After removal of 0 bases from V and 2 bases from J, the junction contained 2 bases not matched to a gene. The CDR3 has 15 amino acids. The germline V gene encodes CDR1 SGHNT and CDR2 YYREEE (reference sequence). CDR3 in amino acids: CASSLDGGTKNIQYF. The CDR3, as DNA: TGTGCCAGCAGCTTGGACGGGGGGACCAAAAACATTCAGTACTTC.

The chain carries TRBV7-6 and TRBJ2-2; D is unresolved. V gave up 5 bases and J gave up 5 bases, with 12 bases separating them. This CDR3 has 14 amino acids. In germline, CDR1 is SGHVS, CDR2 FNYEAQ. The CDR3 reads CASSPSAETGELFF. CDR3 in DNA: TGTGCCAGCAGCCCATCAGCAGAAACCGGGGAGCTGTTTTTT.

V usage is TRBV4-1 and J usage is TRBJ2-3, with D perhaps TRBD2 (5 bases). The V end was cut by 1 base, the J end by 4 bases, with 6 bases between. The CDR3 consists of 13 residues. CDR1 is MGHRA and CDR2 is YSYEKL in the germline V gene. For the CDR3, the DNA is TGCGCCAGCAGCCAAGGGGAGTCAGATACGCAGTATTTT. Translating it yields CASSQGESDTQYF.

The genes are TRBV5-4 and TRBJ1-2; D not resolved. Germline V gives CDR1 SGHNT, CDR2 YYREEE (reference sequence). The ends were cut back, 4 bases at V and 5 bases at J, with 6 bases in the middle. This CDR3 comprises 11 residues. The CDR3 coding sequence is TGTGCCAGCAGCCGACGGTATGGCTACACCTTC. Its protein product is CASSRRYGYTF.

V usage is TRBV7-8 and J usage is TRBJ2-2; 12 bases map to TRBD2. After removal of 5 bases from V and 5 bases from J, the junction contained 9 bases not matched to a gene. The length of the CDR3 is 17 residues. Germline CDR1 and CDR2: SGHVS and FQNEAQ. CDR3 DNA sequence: TGTGCCAGCAGCCCAGGACTAGCGGGACGGGCGACCGGGGAGCTGTTTTTT. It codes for CASSPGLAGRATGELFF.

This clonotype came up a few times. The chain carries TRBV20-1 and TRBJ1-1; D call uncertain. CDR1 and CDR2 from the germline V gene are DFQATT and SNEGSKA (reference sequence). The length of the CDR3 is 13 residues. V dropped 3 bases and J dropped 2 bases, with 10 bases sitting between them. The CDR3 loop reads CSASWGRNTEAFF. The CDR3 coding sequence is TGCAGTGCTAGTTGGGGTCGTAACACTGAAGCTTTCTTT.

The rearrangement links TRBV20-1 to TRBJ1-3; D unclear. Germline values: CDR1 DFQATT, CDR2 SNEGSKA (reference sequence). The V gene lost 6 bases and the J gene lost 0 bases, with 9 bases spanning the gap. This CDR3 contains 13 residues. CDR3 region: CSASRGSGNTIYF. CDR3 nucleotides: TGCAGTGCCAGTCGGGGCTCTGGAAACACCATATATTTT.

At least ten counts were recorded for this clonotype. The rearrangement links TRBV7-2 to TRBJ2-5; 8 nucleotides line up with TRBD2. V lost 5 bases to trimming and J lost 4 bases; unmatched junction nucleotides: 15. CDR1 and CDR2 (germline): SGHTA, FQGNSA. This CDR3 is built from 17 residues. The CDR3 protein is CASSLRRGGRLRETQYF. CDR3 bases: TGTGCCAGCAGCCTACGCCGAGGCGGGAGGCTTAGAGAGACCCAGTACTTC.

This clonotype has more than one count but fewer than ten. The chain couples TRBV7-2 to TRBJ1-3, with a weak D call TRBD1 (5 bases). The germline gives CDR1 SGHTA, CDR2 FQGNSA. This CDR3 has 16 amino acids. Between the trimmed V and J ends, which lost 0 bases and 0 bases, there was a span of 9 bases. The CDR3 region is CASSLATDSSGNTIYF. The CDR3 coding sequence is TGTGCCAGCAGCTTAGCGACTGACAGCTCTGGAAACACCATATATTTT.

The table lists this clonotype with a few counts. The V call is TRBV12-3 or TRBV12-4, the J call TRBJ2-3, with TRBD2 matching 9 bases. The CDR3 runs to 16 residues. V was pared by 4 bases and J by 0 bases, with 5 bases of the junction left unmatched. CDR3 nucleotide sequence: TGTGCCAGCAGTTGGGACCTAGCGGGAAGCACAGATACGCAGTATTTT. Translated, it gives CASSWDLAGSTDTQYF.

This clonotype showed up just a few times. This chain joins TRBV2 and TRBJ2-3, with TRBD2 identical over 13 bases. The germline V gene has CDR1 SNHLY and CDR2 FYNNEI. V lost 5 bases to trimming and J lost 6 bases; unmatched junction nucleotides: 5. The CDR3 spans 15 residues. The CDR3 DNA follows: TGTGCCAGCAGTCGACTAGCGGGGGGAATGGATACGCAGTATTTT. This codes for CASSRLAGGMDTQYF.

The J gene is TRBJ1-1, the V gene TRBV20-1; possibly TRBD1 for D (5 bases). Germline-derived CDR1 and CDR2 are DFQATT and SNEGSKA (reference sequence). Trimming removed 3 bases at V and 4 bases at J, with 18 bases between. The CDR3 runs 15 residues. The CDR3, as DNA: TGCAGTGCTAGCAGTTCCAGGGCCATGATCACTGAAGCTTTCTTT. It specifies CSASSSRAMITEAFF.

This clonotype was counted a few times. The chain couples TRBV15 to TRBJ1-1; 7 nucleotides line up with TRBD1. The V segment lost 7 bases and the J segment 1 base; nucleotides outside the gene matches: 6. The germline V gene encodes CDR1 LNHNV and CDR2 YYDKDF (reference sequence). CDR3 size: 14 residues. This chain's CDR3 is CATTVGGPNTEAFF. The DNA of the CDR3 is TGTGCCACCACCGTAGGGGGCCCGAACACTGAAGCTTTCTTT.

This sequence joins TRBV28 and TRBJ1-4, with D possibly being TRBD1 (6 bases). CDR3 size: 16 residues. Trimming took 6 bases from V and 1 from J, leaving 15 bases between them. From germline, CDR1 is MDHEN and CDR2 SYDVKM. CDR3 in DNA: TGTGCCAGCAGGACATACGGGGGGCAAACTAATGAAAAACTGTTTTTT. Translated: CASRTYGGQTNEKLFF.

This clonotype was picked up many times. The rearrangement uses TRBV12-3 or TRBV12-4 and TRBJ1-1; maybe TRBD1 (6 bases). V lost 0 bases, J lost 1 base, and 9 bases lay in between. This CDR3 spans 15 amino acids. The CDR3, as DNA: TGTGCCAGCAGTTTAGCGGGGGCCTGGAACACTGAAGCTTTCTTT. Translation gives CASSLAGAWNTEAFF.

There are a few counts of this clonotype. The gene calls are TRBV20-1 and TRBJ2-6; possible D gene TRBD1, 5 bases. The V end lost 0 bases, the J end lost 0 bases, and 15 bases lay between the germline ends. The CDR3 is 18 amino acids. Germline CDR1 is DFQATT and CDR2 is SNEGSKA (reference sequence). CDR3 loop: CSARDLGRASSGANVLTF. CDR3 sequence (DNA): TGCAGTGCTAGAGATTTGGGCAGGGCTAGCTCTGGGGCCAACGTCCTGACTTTC.

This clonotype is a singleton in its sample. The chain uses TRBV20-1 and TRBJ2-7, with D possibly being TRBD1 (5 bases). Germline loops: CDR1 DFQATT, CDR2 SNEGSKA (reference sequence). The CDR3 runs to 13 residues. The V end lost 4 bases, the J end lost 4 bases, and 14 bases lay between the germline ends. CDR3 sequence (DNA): TGCAGTGCTACGAGACAGCCAGGGTACGAGCAGTACTTC. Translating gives CSATRQPGYEQYF.

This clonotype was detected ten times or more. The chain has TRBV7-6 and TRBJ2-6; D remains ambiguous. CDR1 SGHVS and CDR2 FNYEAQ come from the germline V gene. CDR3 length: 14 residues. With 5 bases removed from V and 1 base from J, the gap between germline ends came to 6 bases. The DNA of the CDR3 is TGTGCCAGCAGCCAACTTTCTGGGGCCAACGTCCTGACTTTC. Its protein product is CASSQLSGANVLTF. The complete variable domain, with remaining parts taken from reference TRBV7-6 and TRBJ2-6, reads GAGVSQSPRYKVTKRGQDVALRCDPISGHVSLYWYRQALGQGPEFLTYFNYEAQQDKSGLPNDRFSAERPEGSISTLTIQRTEQRDSAMYRCASSQLSGANVLTFGAGSRLTVL.

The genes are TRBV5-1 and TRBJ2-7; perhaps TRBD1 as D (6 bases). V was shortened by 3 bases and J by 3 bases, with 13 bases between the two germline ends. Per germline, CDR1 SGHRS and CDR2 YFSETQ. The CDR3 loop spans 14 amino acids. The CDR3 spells CASSSRGIHYEQYF. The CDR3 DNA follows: TGCGCCAGCAGCTCGAGGGGGATACACTACGAGCAGTACTTC.

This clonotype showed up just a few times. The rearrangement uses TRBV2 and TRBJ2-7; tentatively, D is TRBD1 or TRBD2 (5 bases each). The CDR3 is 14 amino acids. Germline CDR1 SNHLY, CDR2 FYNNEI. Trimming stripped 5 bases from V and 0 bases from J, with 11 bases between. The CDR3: CASSRGRSSYEQYF. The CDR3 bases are TGTGCCAGCAGTCGGGGCAGGAGCTCCTACGAGCAGTACTTC.